Below, 32 T cell receptor beta chains from the same sample are listed, as sequenced in a study of blood T cell repertoires in COVID-19. Clones were read by immunoSEQ multiplex PCR, and TCRdb kept only the in-frame ones, dropping some. The sample gives around 84,000 clones, approximately 80% of which show up once; 12% is in the top ten. The sample was peripheral blood. The receptors derive from a woman in her thirties or forties with active or convalescent COVID-19.

The rearrangement joins TRBV18 to TRBJ2-3; TRBD2 aligns across 8 bases. This CDR3 spans 16 amino acids. Germline CDR1 and CDR2: KGHSH and LQKENI. Trimming cost V 0 bases and J 2 bases; bases outside gene matches: 4. In DNA, the CDR3 is TGTGCCAGCTCACCACCCGGACTAGCTTCCACAGATACGCAGTATTTT. Translating gives CASSPPGLASTDTQYF.

This sequence joins TRBV7-3 and TRBJ2-1, with a weak D call TRBD2 (6 bases). Trimming removed 5 bases from V and 4 bases from J, with 15 bases in between. The CDR3 consists of 15 residues. CDR1 and CDR2 from the germline V gene are SGHTA and FQGTGA. DNA of the CDR3: TGTGCCAGCAGCACCTTAGCGGCCCCTTACAATGAGCAGTTCTTC. This encodes CASSTLAAPYNEQFF.

V and J are TRBV9 and TRBJ2-3; TRBD2 might be the D (6 bases). This CDR3 spans 15 amino acids. Germline V gene lookup returns CDR1 SGDLS and CDR2 YYNGEE. V was clipped by 0 bases and J by 6 bases, with 14 bases between them. The CDR3, as DNA: TGTGCCAGCAGCGTAGCGGGCGGGGAATACGATACGCAGTATTTT. This encodes CASSVAGGEYDTQYF.

This clone has a handful of counts. This chain uses TRBV3-1 (or the pseudogene TRBV3-2) with TRBJ2-2, with a weak D call TRBD1 (5 bases). The CDR3 totals 15 residues. The V and J ends lost 1 base and 4 bases respectively, with 10 bases between them. The V gene's germline CDR1 is LGHDT and CDR2 YNNKEL (reference sequence). The CDR3 DNA reads as TGTGCCAGCAGCCAAGTCTCAGGGCCCACCGGGGAGCTGTTTTTT. This translates into CASSQVSGPTGELFF.

This clone is a singleton in its sample. The V and J genes are TRBV12-3 or TRBV12-4 and TRBJ1-1; D unresolved. V lost 6 bases to trimming and J lost 0 bases, with 5 bases between them. The CDR3 has 12 amino acids. For the CDR3, the DNA is TGTGCCAGCAGACAGCTGAACACTGAAGCTTTCTTT. As protein: CASRQLNTEAFF.

The rearrangement uses TRBV18 and TRBJ1-3; 9 nucleotides align to TRBD1. This CDR3 spans 15 amino acids. CDR1 is KGHSH, CDR2 LQKENI, per germline. With 3 bases clipped from V and 1 base from J, the junction kept 1 base outside the gene matches. The CDR3 protein is CASSPDRGSGNTIYF. In nucleotides, the CDR3 is TGTGCCAGCTCACCGGACAGGGGATCTGGAAACACCATATATTTT.

The gene calls are TRBV7-2 and TRBJ2-7; weak D call: TRBD1 (6 bases). The CDR3 runs 14 residues. The germline V gene has CDR1 SGHTA and CDR2 FQGNSA. V dropped 1 base and J dropped 2 bases, with 9 bases sitting between them. In nucleotides, the CDR3 is TGTGCCAGCAGCTTAGAAACAGGGACCTACGAGCAGTACTTC. This codes for CASSLETGTYEQYF.

In the case of this clone: Other nucleotide sequences in the sample specify the same CDR3. The chain carries TRBV19 and TRBJ2-7; no clear D. The V end lost 6 bases, the J end lost 3 bases, and 12 bases lay between the germline ends. The CDR3 contains 13 residues. Germline assignment: CDR1 LNHDA and CDR2 SQIVND (reference sequence). The CDR3 sequence: CASSLDSNYEQYF. The CDR3 region has the DNA TGTGCCAGTAGCCTTGACTCGAACTACGAGCAGTACTTC.

The rearrangement uses TRBV4-1 and TRBJ1-3; no definite D call. CDR1 and CDR2 (germline): MGHRA, YSYEKL. The V and J ends lost 3 bases and 0 bases respectively, with 18 bases between them. The CDR3 is 18 residues long. CDR3 DNA: TGCGCCAGCAGCCACGACACATCCCACACGTTCTCTGGAAACACCATATATTTT. Its translation is CASSHDTSHTFSGNTIYF.

This chain joins TRBV4-3 and TRBJ1-4; 8 bases line up with TRBD1. This CDR3 has 14 amino acids. CDR1 is LGHNA and CDR2 is YSLEER in the germline V gene. V was pared by 4 bases and J by 7 bases, with 5 bases of the junction left unmatched. The CDR3 is CASSRRTGIEKLFF. CDR3 bases: TGCGCCAGCAGCCGACGGACAGGGATTGAAAAACTGTTTTTT.

Remarks on this clone: A read error may account for a junction end that differs from germline. The rearrangement uses TRBV28 and TRBJ1-4; TRBD1 is a possible D gene (6 bases). This CDR3 is 14 amino acids long. CDR1 and CDR2 from the germline V gene are MDHEN and SYDVKM. The CDR3 region has the DNA TGTGCCAGCAGCTTATCAGGGGTGCGTGAAAAACTGTTTTTT. Amino acid sequence: CASSLSGVREKLFF.

The chain joins TRBV24-1 to TRBJ1-3; D not resolved. The V end was cut by 4 bases, the J end by 0 bases, with 3 bases between. The CDR3 runs to 13 residues. The V gene's germline CDR1 is KGHDR and CDR2 SFDVKD. CDR3: CATSDHSGNTIYF. The CDR3 nucleotides read TGTGCCACCAGTGACCACTCTGGAAACACCATATATTTT.

The rearrangement uses TRBV10-3 and TRBJ1-3; 9 positions agree with TRBD1. Germline CDR1 is ENHRY and CDR2 is SYGVKD. The CDR3 is made up of 13 amino acids. The junction had 9 bases not matched to a gene; V was cut back by 10 bases and J by 8 bases. CDR3 region: CATRTGEVDTIYF. CDR3 in DNA: TGTGCCACCCGGACAGGGGAGGTTGACACCATATATTTT.

The V gene is TRBV10-3, the J gene TRBJ2-3; 13 positions match TRBD2. This CDR3 has 15 amino acids. J gave up 5 bases and V 5 bases, and 4 bases lay outside the gene matches. The V gene's germline CDR1 is ENHRY and CDR2 SYGVKD. The CDR3 sequence is CAISSGLAGVDTQYF. In DNA, the CDR3 is TGTGCCATCAGTTCCGGACTAGCGGGGGTAGATACGCAGTATTTT.

The chain uses TRBV12-3 or TRBV12-4 and TRBJ2-1; 7 positions match TRBD1. This CDR3 contains 13 residues. V gave up 7 bases and J gave up 6 bases; unmatched junction bases: 6. CDR3 nucleotide sequence: TGTGCCAGCAACCGGGACAGACTCAATGAGCAGTTCTTC. It is translated as CASNRDRLNEQFF.

The chain has TRBV7-2 and TRBJ2-4; D gene ambiguous. V lost 1 base to trimming and J lost 5 bases, with 6 bases between them. The CDR3 is 13 residues long. Per the germline V gene, CDR1 is SGHTA and CDR2 is FQGNSA. In DNA, the CDR3 is TGTGCCAGCAGCTTAGATCGGGAAAACATTCAGTACTTC. It translates to CASSLDRENIQYF.

In this sample, this clone turned up once. V usage is TRBV3-1 (or the pseudogene TRBV3-2) and J usage is TRBJ2-5, with unresolved D. V lost 0 bases, J lost 5 bases, and 13 bases lay in between. Germline V gives CDR1 LGHDT, CDR2 YNNKEL (reference sequence). CDR3 length: 15 amino acids. The DNA of the CDR3 is TGTGCCAGCAGCCAAGATCGAAGCCCCCGGGAGACCCAGTACTTC. Protein sequence: CASSQDRSPRETQYF.

The CDR3 sequence is CASSWGDINSPLHF. DNA of the CDR3: TGTGCCAGCAGTTGGGGCGATATTAATTCACCCCTCCACTTT. This chain uses TRBV2 with TRBJ1-6; D is possibly TRBD1 (5 bases). V was trimmed by 5 bases and J by 6 bases, leaving 11 bases between them. This CDR3 comprises 14 residues. The germline gives CDR1 SNHLY, CDR2 FYNNEI.

The chain uses TRBV4-3 and TRBJ1-3, with 7 bases that match TRBD1. The V gene's germline CDR1 is LGHNA and CDR2 YSLEER. The CDR3 has 14 amino acids. V lost 3 bases and J lost 8; bases outside the gene matches: 7. CDR3 bases: TGCGCCAGCAGCCAGGGGGGACAGTGGGACACCATATATTTT. Its translation is CASSQGGQWDTIYF.

The chain couples TRBV18 to TRBJ2-5, with 7 bases lining up with TRBD1. Germline CDR1 KGHSH, CDR2 LQKENI. The CDR3 spans 14 residues. V gave up 3 bases and J gave up 1 base; unmatched junction bases: 2. The CDR3 bases are TGTGCCAGCTCACCGACAGGGATCCAAGAGACCCAGTACTTC. Its translation is CASSPTGIQETQYF.

The chain recombines TRBV6-2 or TRBV6-3 with TRBJ1-1; D is ambiguous. CDR3 length equals 14 residues. The germline V gene encodes CDR1 MNHEY and CDR2 SVGEGT. V was clipped by 2 bases and J by 1 base, with 8 bases between them. The CDR3 DNA reads as TGTGCCAGCAGTTACCGGTTTCCGAACACTGAAGCTTTCTTT. Residues: CASSYRFPNTEAFF.

This clone has just a few counts. This chain connects TRBV19 to TRBJ1-5; TRBD1 agrees at 8 bases. V lost 5 bases and J lost 4; bases outside the gene matches: 10. The CDR3 totals 16 residues. Germline assignment: CDR1 LNHDA and CDR2 SQIVND (reference sequence). The CDR3 protein is CASSPLQGGGNQPQHF. The CDR3 nucleotides are TGTGCCAGTAGTCCCCTACAGGGGGGGGGTAATCAGCCCCAGCATTTT.

In this sample, this clone turned up once. J is TRBJ1-1 and V is TRBV19; TRBD1 might be the D (5 bases). Germline CDR1 reads LNHDA; CDR2 reads SQIVND (reference sequence). V dropped 1 base and J dropped 0 bases, with 12 bases sitting between them. The CDR3 covers 16 residues. The CDR3 region is CASSIALTVLNTEAFF. The DNA for the CDR3 is TGTGCCAGTAGTATAGCCCTGACAGTACTGAACACTGAAGCTTTCTTT.

This clone was recorded only once. V gene TRBV7-3 combines with J gene TRBJ2-7; 12 bases match TRBD1. The CDR3 covers 15 residues. The junction had 7 bases not matched to a gene; V was cut back by 5 bases and J by 5 bases. Germline V gene lookup returns CDR1 SGHTA and CDR2 FQGTGA. The CDR3: CASSLPGQGANEQYF. CDR3 nucleotides: TGTGCCAGCAGCCTACCGGGACAGGGGGCTAACGAGCAGTACTTC. The full variable domain, in which reference TRBV7-3 and TRBJ2-7 provide the parts outside the CDR3, is GAGVSQTPSNKVTEKGKYVELRCDPISGHTALYWYRQSLGQGPEFLIYFQGTGAADDSGLPNDRFFAVRPEGSVSTLKIQRTERGDSAVYLCASSLPGQGANEQYFGPGTRLTVT.

Here the CDR3 reads CASSLLQDDTEAFF. CDR3 nucleotides: TGCGCCAGCAGCTTACTACAGGACGACACTGAAGCTTTCTTT. The V call is TRBV5-1, the J call TRBJ1-1; possibly TRBD1 for D (5 bases). CDR1 and CDR2 (germline): SGHRS, YFSETQ. The CDR3 sequence is 14 residues long. Trimming took 2 bases from V and 3 from J, leaving 11 bases between them.

The chain uses TRBV10-1 and TRBJ2-3; TRBD2 agrees at 7 bases. Unmatched junction bases numbered 2, after V lost 0 bases and J lost 2 bases. The CDR3 loop spans 15 amino acids. Germline CDR1 and CDR2: WNHNN and SYGVQD (reference sequence). Written as DNA, the CDR3 is TGCGCCAGCAGTGAGTCCCTAGCGGACACAGATACGCAGTATTTT. Protein sequence: CASSESLADTDTQYF.

This chain uses TRBV29-1 with TRBJ2-5, with D possibly matching TRBD2 (6 bases). The CDR3 spans 13 residues. CDR1 and CDR2 from the germline V gene are SQVTM and ANQGSEA. V shed 3 bases and J shed 7 bases, with 15 bases lying between them. The CDR3 DNA reads as TGCAGCGTTGATGGAGGAGGGGTGGGGACCCAGTACTTC. It codes for CSVDGGGVGTQYF.

The chain couples TRBV28 to TRBJ1-1, with 9 positions matching TRBD1. After removal of 3 bases from V and 4 bases from J, the junction contained 6 bases not matched to a gene. The CDR3 totals 15 residues. Germline V lookup: CDR1 MDHEN, CDR2 SYDVKM. CDR3 sequence (DNA): TGTGCCAGCAGTTTGTTAGGGACAGGGTTCACTGAAGCTTTCTTT. Translation: CASSLLGTGFTEAFF.

The chain combines TRBV28 with TRBJ2-5, with 9 nucleotides matching TRBD1. CDR1 is MDHEN, CDR2 SYDVKM, per germline. This CDR3 spans 14 amino acids. V lost 5 bases, J lost 5 bases, and 6 bases stayed unmatched. The DNA for the CDR3 is TGTGCCAGCAGTAGACAGGGGGATGTTGAGACCCAGTACTTC. Translating gives CASSRQGDVETQYF.

The chain is built from TRBV18 and TRBJ2-7; D gene uncertain. The germline CDR1 and CDR2 sequences are KGHSH and LQKENI. The CDR3 has 11 residues. V was clipped by 6 bases and J by 5 bases, with 8 bases between them. The CDR3 DNA sequence: TGTGCCAGCTCGACAATAAACGAGCAGTACTTC. Encoded protein: CASSTINEQYF.

The J gene is TRBJ2-7, the V gene TRBV6-2 or TRBV6-3; 10 bases line up with TRBD2. The CDR3 extends over 17 amino acids. Trimming removed 2 bases from V and 2 bases from J; junction bases left unmatched: 9. The germline V gene encodes CDR1 MNHEY and CDR2 SVGEGT. The CDR3 spells CASSYASGSAMTYEQYF. CDR3 sequence (DNA): TGTGCCAGCAGTTACGCTAGCGGGAGTGCGATGACCTACGAGCAGTACTTC.

This clone was counted a few times. CDR3 nucleotide sequence: TGTGCCAGCAGCCCCTCCGTAGGGGGACAGAATAGCAATCAGCCCCAGCATTTT. Translating it yields CASSPSVGGQNSNQPQHF. The J gene is TRBJ1-5, the V gene TRBV7-2; 7 bases map to TRBD1. The CDR3 totals 18 residues. Trimming removed 5 bases from V and 0 bases from J; junction bases left unmatched: 13. CDR1 and CDR2 (germline): SGHTA, FQGNSA.